The 17 T cell receptor beta chains given below trace back to one sample, sequenced in a study of control samples from healthy donors and cancer patients. Measured with immunoSEQ multiplex PCR; TCRdb has only the in-frame clones, and not every one. This sample carries 130,000 or so clones, approximately 94% of them seen once, and the ten largest clones take 13%. The sequencing input was blood. The receptors come from a man aged 35 to 55 in good health.

J is TRBJ2-2 and V is TRBV12-5; tentatively, D is TRBD2 (5 bases). Germline lookup yields CDR1 LGHNT and CDR2 FRNRAP. The CDR3 loop spans 14 amino acids. Deletions cut 8 bases from V and 2 bases from J, with 12 bases between. The DNA of the CDR3 is TGTGCTAGTTACGCAGGAGGAAACACCGGGGAGCTGTTTTTT. Amino acids: CASYAGGNTGELFF.

The chain is built from TRBV4-2 and TRBJ1-4; D call uncertain. V lost 4 bases, J lost 0 bases, and 12 bases lay in between. The germline V gene has CDR1 LGHNA and CDR2 YNFKEQ. There are 16 residues in the CDR3. The CDR3 region is CASSLRTAATNEKLFF. CDR3 sequence (DNA): TGTGCCAGCAGCCTACGGACCGCGGCAACTAATGAAAAACTGTTTTTT.

J is TRBJ2-7 and V is TRBV28; D possibly corresponds to TRBD1 (6 bases). V was clipped by 6 bases and J by 4 bases, with 10 bases between them. There are 12 residues in the CDR3. CDR1 MDHEN and CDR2 SYDVKM come from the germline V gene. This CDR3 reads CASSLGQYEQYF. CDR3 DNA: TGTGCCAGCAGCCTTGGACAGTACGAGCAGTACTTC.

The chain has TRBV12-3 or TRBV12-4 and TRBJ2-1; D gene ambiguous. Deletions cut 1 base from V and 7 bases from J, with 8 bases between. CDR3 length: 13 amino acids. The chain's CDR3 is CASSLDWGNEQFF. The CDR3 DNA is TGTGCCAGCAGTTTAGACTGGGGTAATGAGCAGTTCTTC.

V and J are TRBV14 and TRBJ1-2; D unclear. Germline loops: CDR1 SGHDN, CDR2 FVKESK. The CDR3 sequence is 14 residues long. Trimming shortened V by 2 bases and J by 6 bases, and 13 bases separated the two germline ends. The CDR3 nucleotides are TGTGCCAGCAGCCAACGCGACCCGGTAGATGGCTACACCTTC. Protein product: CASSQRDPVDGYTF.

This chain links TRBV7-9 with TRBJ1-3; D gene ambiguous. Trimming took 1 base from V and 4 from J, leaving 2 bases between them. Germline V gene lookup returns CDR1 SEHNR and CDR2 FQNEAQ (reference sequence). This CDR3 is 12 amino acids long. CDR3 sequence: CASSLDGNTIYF. DNA for the CDR3: TGTGCCAGCAGCTTAGACGGAAACACCATATATTTT.

The chain is built from TRBV6-5 and TRBJ1-1; D ambiguous. Germline V gene sequence: CDR1 MNHEY, CDR2 SVGAGI. V was pared by 6 bases and J by 3 bases, with 5 bases between. The CDR3 runs 11 residues. The CDR3 is CASSQYTEAFF. The CDR3 nucleotides are TGTGCCAGCAGCCAATACACTGAAGCTTTCTTT.

This chain links TRBV6-6 with TRBJ1-3; D uncertain. CDR3 length: 12 amino acids. Between the trimmed V and J ends, which lost 11 bases and 3 bases, there was a span of 11 bases. Germline loops: CDR1 MNHNY, CDR2 SVGAGI (reference sequence). The CDR3 is CAGRSGGNTIYF. CDR3 DNA: TGTGCCGGCCGGAGCGGTGGAAACACCATATATTTT.

The chain recombines TRBV5-1 with TRBJ2-7; 8 bases map to TRBD2. The CDR3 runs 17 residues. Trimming took 2 bases from V and 2 from J; bases not matched to a gene: 12. Germline lookup yields CDR1 SGHRS and CDR2 YFSETQ. The CDR3 nucleotides read TGCGCCAGCAGCTTTGGGGACGGGAGGGCTCAACCCTACGAGCAGTACTTC. The encoded protein is CASSFGDGRAQPYEQYF.

The rearrangement joins TRBV18 to TRBJ2-1, with D possibly matching TRBD2 (6 bases). Trimming removed 4 bases from V and 1 base from J, with 20 bases in between. From germline, CDR1 is KGHSH and CDR2 LQKENI. This CDR3 is 18 amino acids long. Here the CDR3 DNA reads TGTGCCAGCTCACGCAAGGGGCTAGCGAAGGGGTCCTACAATGAGCAGTTCTTC. Translation: CASSRKGLAKGSYNEQFF.

This sequence joins TRBV27 and TRBJ1-3; D is unclear. The CDR3 length is 11 residues. V lost 9 bases and J lost 4, with 7 bases in between. From germline, CDR1 is MNHEY and CDR2 SMNVEV (reference sequence). The CDR3 here is CASFQGNTIYF. In nucleotides, the CDR3 is TGTGCCAGTTTCCAAGGAAACACCATATATTTT.

The chain combines TRBV20-1 with TRBJ2-3; D unresolved. The germline V gene has CDR1 DFQATT and CDR2 SNEGSKA (reference sequence). There are 12 residues in the CDR3. V lost 3 bases and J 0 bases, leaving 4 bases between the germline ends. The CDR3 protein is CSASFSTDTQYF. CDR3 DNA sequence: TGCAGTGCTAGTTTCAGCACAGATACGCAGTATTTT.

The chain joins TRBV2 to TRBJ2-1, with D hard to call. The germline V and J ends were trimmed by 5 bases and 1 base, with 6 bases remaining between them. The CDR3 extends over 13 amino acids. The germline V gene has CDR1 SNHLY and CDR2 FYNNEI. CDR3 sequence reads: CASSRESYNEQFF. DNA of the CDR3: TGTGCCAGCAGTAGAGAATCCTACAATGAGCAGTTCTTC. Based on the CDR3 plus reference TRBV2 and TRBJ2-1, the full variable domain is EPEVTQTPSHQVTQMGQEVILRCVPISNHLYFYWYRQILGQKVEFLVSFYNNEISEKSEIFDDQFSVERPDGSNFTLKIRSTKLEDSAMYFCASSRESYNEQFFGPGTRLTVL.

V and J are TRBV12-5 and TRBJ2-1; 8 positions match TRBD2. From germline, CDR1 is LGHNT and CDR2 FRNRAP. This CDR3 contains 21 residues. Trimming at V came to 0 bases and at J to 1 base, leaving 17 bases not matched to a gene. CDR3 protein: CASGLVLFTGGGVISYNEQFF. The CDR3 DNA follows: TGTGCTAGTGGTTTGGTATTGTTCACGGGAGGGGGAGTAATATCCTACAATGAGCAGTTCTTC. Using reference TRBV12-5 and TRBJ2-1 for the parts outside the CDR3, the full variable domain is DARVTQTPRHKVTEMGQEVTMRCQPILGHNTVFWYRQTMMQGLELLAYFRNRAPLDDSGMPKDRFSAEMPDATLATLKIQPSEPRDSAVYFCASGLVLFTGGGVISYNEQFFGPGTRLTVL.

The rearrangement links TRBV25-1 to TRBJ1-1, with TRBD1 matching over 8 bases. J lost 4 bases, V lost 5 bases, and 6 bases had no gene match. Germline-derived CDR1 and CDR2 are MGHDK and SYGVNS. CDR3 length equals 14 residues. The CDR3 nucleotides read TGTGCCAGCAGTAGCCCCGGACAGGGCACTGAAGCTTTCTTT. It specifies CASSSPGQGTEAFF.

The rearrangement links TRBV3-1 (or the pseudogene TRBV3-2) to TRBJ2-7, with D possibly being TRBD1 (6 bases). This CDR3 is built from 12 residues. V lost 3 bases, J lost 4 bases, and 7 bases lay in between. Germline CDR1 and CDR2: LGHDT and YNNKEL (reference sequence). As DNA, the CDR3 is TGTGCCAGCAGCCAGAGGGGGTACGAGCAGTACTTC. Encoded protein: CASSQRGYEQYF.

The chain employs TRBV4-2 and TRBJ1-2; the D gene is possibly TRBD1 (5 bases). The CDR3 runs to 15 residues. The ends were cut back, 3 bases at V and 8 bases at J, with 19 bases in the middle. The germline V gene has CDR1 LGHNA and CDR2 YNFKEQ. CDR3 nucleotide sequence: TGTGCCAGCAGCCAGGAAGACAGCGGATCTGCCGGCTACACCTTC. Translating it yields CASSQEDSGSAGYTF.